This T cell receptor beta chain was sequenced for a study of identical twins. Study-wide points: Low generation-probability sequences were in excess among twin-shared out-of-frame alpha sequences.

One entry per CDR3 protein results from TCRdb running MiXCR on the 5' RACE reads. This table holds more than 1.5 million distinct CDR3 sequences, around 33% found once. As concerns this clonotype: Its matching antigen is unknown.

V was trimmed by 1 base and J by 15 bases, leaving 13 bases between them. The CDR3 is 12 residues long. Germline CDR1 and CDR2: KGHSH and LQKENI. Sequenced sample: cord blood. The sequence was obtained from a newborn girl in good health. V is TRBV18 and J is TRBJ2-4; D is possibly TRBD1 (6 bases). The CDR3 nucleotides are TGTGCCAGCTCACCACAGAACAGGGTGATGTACTTC. It is translated as CASSPQNRVMYF.